This T cell receptor (beta chain) was recorded in a study of blood T cell repertoires in COVID-19. Study in general: COVID-19 samples, acute and convalescent, were from the United States, Italy and Spain. PBMCs, B-cell-depleted T cells, or T cells were the source of the cDNA or gDNA that made up the material.

In the original workflow: For nucleated cells, counts were estimated from reference gene primer amplification. Some clones are missing from TCRdb's copy, which holds only in-frame ones; the method was immunoSEQ multiplex PCR. V, J and clone size were drawn from that table, and D and trimming were deduced from the DNA. The sample has roughly 60,000 clones, around 87% seen once. Germline-derived CDR1 and CDR2 are SGHRS and YFSETQ. The CDR3 extends over 15 amino acids. V dropped 7 bases and J dropped 5; count of bases not matched to a gene: 4. This clonotype originated in a human donor with active COVID-19. The donor label of this sample is uncertain. The sample taken for sequencing was peripheral blood. V gene TRBV5-1 combines with J gene TRBJ2-2; 14 positions agree with TRBD2. The CDR3 nucleotides are TGCGCCAGCGTCGGGACTAGCGGGAGTACCGGGGAGCTGTTTTTT. Protein sequence: CASVGTSGSTGELFF.